This TCR beta chain came from a study of CD8+ T cells in alopecia areata (dated by TCRdb to between 2017 and 2018). With regard to the full study: In both human patients and the C3H/HeJ mouse model, the study applied high-throughput TCRbeta sequencing to look at T cell clonal expansion in alopecia areata. On the human side, TCRbeta sequencing was run on scalp tissue and on sorted CD4+ and CD8+ peripheral blood T cells from healthy controls and from alopecia areata patients with either patchy or totalis/universalis disease. Scalp clonality was compared among normal scalp (n=4), patchy alopecia areata scalp (n=8), and alopecia totalis/universalis scalp (n=8). RNA came from the PAXgene miRNA kit for fixed scalp, the miRNeasy kit for PBMCs, and the RNeasy kit for mouse skin. TCRbeta CDR3 regions were amplified by immunoSEQ multiplex PCR using 35 Vbeta forward and 13 Jbeta reverse primers. Broader findings and caveats from the paper: Lesional scalp, especially in alopecia totalis/universalis, showed higher clonality and more expanded CD8+ clones than normal scalp, suggesting antigenic drive. Resident alphabeta T cells in normal human skin are also sequenced, complicating scalp TCR repertoire analysis, unlike mouse skin dominated by gammadelta T cells. Shared TCR sequences between patients were less evident than in mice, which may be partly attributable to HLA diversity in the patient population.

The CDR3 runs 10 amino acids, cysteine and phenylalanine included. Only CDR3 DNA remains: 30 bases, in frame from the first base. The CDR1 and CDR2 encoded by the germline V gene (reference sequence) are DFQATT and SNEGSKA. V lost 6 bases and J lost 7 bases; the stretch between them is 9 bases long. Lesional scalp punch biopsies and peripheral blood were collected from alopecia areata patients. PBMCs were isolated by density centrifugation and stained for CD3, CD4 and CD8, and CD4+ and CD8+ T cells were sorted on a FACSAria. The untreated alopecia areata patients were recruited through a multicenter biomarker study. For about 5 biomarker-study patients, blood CD8+ T cells were further sorted into NKG2D-low and NKG2D-high fractions. About this clone itself: No cognate antigen has been identified for it. No per-base quality is available; no much larger clone lies one base away.

Library prep was done by the immunoSEQ multiplex PCR assay. To provide template for TCR sequencing, every sample had RNA extracted and reverse transcribed into cDNA. First-strand cDNA was synthesized using SuperScript III with a 2:1 mix of oligo-dT and random hexamers. Amplification bias was assessed with a synthetic immune receptor repertoire, and residual bias was removed computationally. The source study handled its data this way. Raw reads were preprocessed to remove errors, and CDR3 was defined by IMGT conventions from the conserved cysteine to phenylalanine. Clonality was computed as 1 minus the Shannon entropy, with the entropy normalized by log2 of the number of productive unique TCRs. Whether each scalp clone was CD4 or CD8 was inferred by checking scalp TCRbeta sequences against the CD4 and CD8 repertoires from sorted blood. This is the immuneACCESS table as TCRdb keeps it, with only in-frame sequences that have V and J called. A part of the clones is gone; compared with another copy, unresolved V genes explain less than half, and the rest is unexplained. D and trimming were read from the DNA, whereas the V and J calls and clone size are those reported in that table. The sample includes tens of thousands of clones, with 55% observed a single time. The ten largest account for around two fifths of the sample.

The receptor chain draws on TRBV20-1 and TRBJ2-5; the D gene is not confidently resolved. Sequencing was performed on NKG2D-high CD8+ T cells sorted from blood. In light of the paper, this sample's cell subset or site label describes: sorted CD8+ NKG2D-high blood T cells. The TCR was taken from a human donor with alopecia areata. The CDR3 in this case is CSAAPGTQYF. In nucleotides, the sequence is TGCAGTGCCGCCCCCGGGACCCAGTACTTC.